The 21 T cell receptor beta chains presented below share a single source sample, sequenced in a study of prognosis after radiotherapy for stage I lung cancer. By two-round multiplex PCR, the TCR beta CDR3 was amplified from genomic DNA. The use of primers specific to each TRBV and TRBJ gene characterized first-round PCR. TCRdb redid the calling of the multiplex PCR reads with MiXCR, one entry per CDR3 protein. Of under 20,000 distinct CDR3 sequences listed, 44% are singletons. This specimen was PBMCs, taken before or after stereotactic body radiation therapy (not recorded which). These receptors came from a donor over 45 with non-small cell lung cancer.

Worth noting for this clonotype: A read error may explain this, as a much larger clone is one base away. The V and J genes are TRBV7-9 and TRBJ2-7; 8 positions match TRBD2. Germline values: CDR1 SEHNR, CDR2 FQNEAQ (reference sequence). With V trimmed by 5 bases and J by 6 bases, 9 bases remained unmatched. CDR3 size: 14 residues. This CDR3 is CASSRGGTRVEQYF. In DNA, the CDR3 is TGTGCCAGCAGCCGGGGGGGCACCCGGGTCGAGCAGTACTTC.

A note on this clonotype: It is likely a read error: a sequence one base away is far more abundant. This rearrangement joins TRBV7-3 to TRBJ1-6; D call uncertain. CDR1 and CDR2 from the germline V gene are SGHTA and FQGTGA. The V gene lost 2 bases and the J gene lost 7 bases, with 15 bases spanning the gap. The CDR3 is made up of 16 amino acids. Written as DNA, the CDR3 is TGTGCCAGCAGCTTAGCGCGGAGTGGACGCAATTCACCCCTCCACTTT. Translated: CASSLARSGRNSPLHF. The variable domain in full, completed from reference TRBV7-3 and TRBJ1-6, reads GAGVSQTPSNKVTEKGKYVELRCDPISGHTALYWYRQSLGQGPEFLIYFQGTGAADDSGLPNDRFFAVRPEGSVSTLKIQRTERGDSAVYLCASSLARSGRNSPLHFGNGTRLTVT.

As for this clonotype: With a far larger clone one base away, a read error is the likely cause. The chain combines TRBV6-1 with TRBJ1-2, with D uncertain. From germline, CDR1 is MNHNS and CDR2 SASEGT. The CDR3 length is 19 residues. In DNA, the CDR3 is TGTGCCAGCAGTTTACGAGGGTACCGCGATACGAGAGCTAACTATGACTACACCTTC. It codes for CASSLRGYRDTRANYDYTF.

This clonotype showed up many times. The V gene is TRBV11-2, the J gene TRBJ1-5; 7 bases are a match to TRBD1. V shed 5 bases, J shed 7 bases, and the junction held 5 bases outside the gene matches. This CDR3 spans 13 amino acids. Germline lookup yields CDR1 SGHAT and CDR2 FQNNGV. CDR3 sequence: CASSPGQIQPQHF. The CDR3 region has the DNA TGTGCCAGCAGCCCGGGACAGATCCAGCCCCAGCATTTT.

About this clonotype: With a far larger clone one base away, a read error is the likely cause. The CDR3 loop is CASSLVGSGELFF. The DNA for the CDR3 is TGTGCCAGCAGCTTAGTGGGGTCCGGGGAGCTGTTTTTT. The chain employs TRBV7-9 and TRBJ2-2; D gene ambiguous. Germline lookup yields CDR1 SEHNR and CDR2 FQNEAQ (reference sequence). V was trimmed by 1 base and J by 6 bases, leaving 6 bases between them. CDR3 size: 13 residues.

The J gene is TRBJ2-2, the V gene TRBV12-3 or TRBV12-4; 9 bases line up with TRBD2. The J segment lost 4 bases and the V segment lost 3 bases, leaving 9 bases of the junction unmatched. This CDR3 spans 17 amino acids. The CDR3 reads CASSFIGTSWTTGELFF. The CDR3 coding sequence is TGTGCCAGCAGTTTCATTGGGACTAGCTGGACCACCGGGGAGCTGTTTTTT.

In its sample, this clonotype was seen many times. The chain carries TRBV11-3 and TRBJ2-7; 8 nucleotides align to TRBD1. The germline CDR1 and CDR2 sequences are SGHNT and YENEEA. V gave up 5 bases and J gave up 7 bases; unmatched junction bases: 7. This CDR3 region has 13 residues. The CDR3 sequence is CASSISDRGEQYF. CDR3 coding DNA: TGTGCCAGCAGCATCTCTGACAGGGGAGAGCAGTACTTC.

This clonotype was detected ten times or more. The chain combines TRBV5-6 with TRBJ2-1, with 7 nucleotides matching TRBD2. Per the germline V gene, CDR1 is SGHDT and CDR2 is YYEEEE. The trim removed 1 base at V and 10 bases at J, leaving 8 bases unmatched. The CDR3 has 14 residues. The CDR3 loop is CASSLSVRGSEQFF. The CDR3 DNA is TGTGCCAGCAGCTTGAGTGTGCGGGGGTCAGAGCAGTTCTTC.

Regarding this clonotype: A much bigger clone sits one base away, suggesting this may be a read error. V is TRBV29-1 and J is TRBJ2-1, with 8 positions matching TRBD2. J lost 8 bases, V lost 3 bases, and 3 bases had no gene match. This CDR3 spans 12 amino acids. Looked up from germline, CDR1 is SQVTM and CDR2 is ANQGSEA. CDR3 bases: TGCAGCGTTGACACGGGGGGGTATGAGCAGTTCTTC. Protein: CSVDTGGYEQFF.

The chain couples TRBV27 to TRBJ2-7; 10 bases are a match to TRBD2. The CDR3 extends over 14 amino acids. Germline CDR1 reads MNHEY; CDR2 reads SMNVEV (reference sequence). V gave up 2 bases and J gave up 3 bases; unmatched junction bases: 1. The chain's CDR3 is CASSLASGSYEQYF. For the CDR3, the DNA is TGTGCCAGCAGTTTAGCTAGCGGGAGCTACGAGCAGTACTTC.

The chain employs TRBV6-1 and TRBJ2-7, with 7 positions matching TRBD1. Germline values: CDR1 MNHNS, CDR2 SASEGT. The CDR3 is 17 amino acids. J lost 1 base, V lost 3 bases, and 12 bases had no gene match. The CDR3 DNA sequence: TGTGCCAGCAGTGACGTGGTTCGGTGGGACAGATCCTACGAGCAGTACTTC. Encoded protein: CASSDVVRWDRSYEQYF.

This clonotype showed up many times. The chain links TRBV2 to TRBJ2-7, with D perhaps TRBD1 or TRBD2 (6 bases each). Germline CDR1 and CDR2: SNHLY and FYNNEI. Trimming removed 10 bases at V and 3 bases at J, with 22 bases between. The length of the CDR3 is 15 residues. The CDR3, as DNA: TGTGCCACCGGGAAGTCCGGGGGCCGTCTCTACGAGCAGTACTTC. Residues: CATGKSGGRLYEQYF.

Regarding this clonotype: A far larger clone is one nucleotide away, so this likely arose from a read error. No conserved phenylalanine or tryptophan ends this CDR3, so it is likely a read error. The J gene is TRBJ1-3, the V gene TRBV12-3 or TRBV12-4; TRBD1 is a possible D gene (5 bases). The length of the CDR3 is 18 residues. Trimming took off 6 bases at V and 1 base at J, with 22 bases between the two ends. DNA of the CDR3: TGTGCCAGCAGCCCTTTTTGGGACCCTCGGGGGTCTGGAAACACCATATATTCT. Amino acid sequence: CASSPFWDPRGSGNTIYS.

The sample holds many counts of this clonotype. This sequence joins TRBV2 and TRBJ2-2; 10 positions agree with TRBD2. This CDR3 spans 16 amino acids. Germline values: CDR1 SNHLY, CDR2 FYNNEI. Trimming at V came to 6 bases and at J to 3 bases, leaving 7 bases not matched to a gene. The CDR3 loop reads CASSPLAGADTGELFF. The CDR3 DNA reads TGTGCCAGCAGCCCTCTAGCGGGAGCGGACACCGGGGAGCTGTTTTTT.

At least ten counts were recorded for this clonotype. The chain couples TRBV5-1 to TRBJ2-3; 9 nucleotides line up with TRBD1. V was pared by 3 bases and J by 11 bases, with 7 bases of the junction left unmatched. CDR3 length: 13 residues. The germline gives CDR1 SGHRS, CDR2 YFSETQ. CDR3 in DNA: TGCGCCAGCAGCTCGGGACAGGGTTGGGGGCAGTATTTT. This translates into CASSSGQGWGQYF.

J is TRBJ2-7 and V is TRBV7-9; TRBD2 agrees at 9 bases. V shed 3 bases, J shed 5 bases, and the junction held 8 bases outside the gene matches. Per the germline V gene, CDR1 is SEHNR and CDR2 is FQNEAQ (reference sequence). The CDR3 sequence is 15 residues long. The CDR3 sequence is CASSFPTSGSDEQYF. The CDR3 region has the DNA TGTGCCAGCAGCTTCCCGACTAGCGGTAGCGACGAGCAGTACTTC.

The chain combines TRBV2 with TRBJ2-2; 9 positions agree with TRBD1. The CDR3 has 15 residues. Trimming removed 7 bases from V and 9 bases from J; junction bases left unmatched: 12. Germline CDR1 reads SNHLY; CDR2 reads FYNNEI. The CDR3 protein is CASNPQGAQVRELFF. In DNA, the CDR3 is TGTGCCAGCAATCCACAGGGGGCGCAGGTCCGGGAGCTGTTTTTT.

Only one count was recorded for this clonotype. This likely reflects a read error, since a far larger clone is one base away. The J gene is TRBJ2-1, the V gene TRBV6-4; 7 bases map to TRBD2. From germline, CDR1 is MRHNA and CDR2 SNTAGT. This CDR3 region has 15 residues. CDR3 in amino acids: CASSPTSEPYNEHFF. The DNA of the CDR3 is TGTGCCAGCAGCCCCACTAGCGAGCCCTACAATGAGCATTTCTTC.

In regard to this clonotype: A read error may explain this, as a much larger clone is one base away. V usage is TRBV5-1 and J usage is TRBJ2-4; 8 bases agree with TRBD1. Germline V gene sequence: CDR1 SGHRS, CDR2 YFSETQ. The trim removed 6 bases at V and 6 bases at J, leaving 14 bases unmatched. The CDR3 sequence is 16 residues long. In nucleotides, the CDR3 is TGCGCCAGCATCCTTACCCCAGGGGGCGCAGTAAACATTCAGTACTTC. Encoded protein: CASILTPGGAVNIQYF.

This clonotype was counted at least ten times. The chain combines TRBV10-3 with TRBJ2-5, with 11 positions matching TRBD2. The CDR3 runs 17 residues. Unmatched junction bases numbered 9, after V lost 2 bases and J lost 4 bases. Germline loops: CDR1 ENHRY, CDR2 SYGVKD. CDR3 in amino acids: CAISEQIAGGPGETQYF. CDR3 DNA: TGTGCCATCAGTGAGCAAATAGCGGGAGGGCCTGGAGAGACCCAGTACTTC.

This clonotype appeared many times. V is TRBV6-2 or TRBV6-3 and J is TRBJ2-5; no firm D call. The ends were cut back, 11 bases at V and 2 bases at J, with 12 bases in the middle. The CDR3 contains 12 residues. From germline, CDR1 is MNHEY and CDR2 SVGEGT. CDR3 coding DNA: TGTGCCGCACACTGGGGACAAGAGACCCAGTACTTC. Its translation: CAAHWGQETQYF.